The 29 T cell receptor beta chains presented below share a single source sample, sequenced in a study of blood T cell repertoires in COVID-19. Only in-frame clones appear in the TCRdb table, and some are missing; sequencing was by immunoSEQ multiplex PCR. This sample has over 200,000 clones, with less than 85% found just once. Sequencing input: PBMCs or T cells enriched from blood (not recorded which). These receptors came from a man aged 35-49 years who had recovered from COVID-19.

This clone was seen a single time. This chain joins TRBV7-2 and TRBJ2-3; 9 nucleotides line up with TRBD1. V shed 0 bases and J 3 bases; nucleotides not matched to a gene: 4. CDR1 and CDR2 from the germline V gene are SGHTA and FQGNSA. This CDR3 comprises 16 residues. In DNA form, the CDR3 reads TGTGCCAGCAGCTTAGCGGGACAGGGTGTAACAGATACGCAGTATTTT. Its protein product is CASSLAGQGVTDTQYF.

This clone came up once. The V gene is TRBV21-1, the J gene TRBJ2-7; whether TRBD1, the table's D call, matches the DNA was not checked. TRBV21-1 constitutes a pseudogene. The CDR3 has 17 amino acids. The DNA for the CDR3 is TGTGCCAGCAGCCCCAGTTGGAGGACAGGGGGTCCCTACGAGCAGTACTTC. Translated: CASSPSWRTGGPYEQYF.

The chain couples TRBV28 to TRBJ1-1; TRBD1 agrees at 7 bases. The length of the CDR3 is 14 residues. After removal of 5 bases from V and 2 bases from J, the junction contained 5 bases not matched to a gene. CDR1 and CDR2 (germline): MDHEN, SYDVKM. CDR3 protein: CASSRTGVNTEAFF. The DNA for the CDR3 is TGTGCCAGCAGTCGAACAGGGGTAAACACTGAAGCTTTCTTT. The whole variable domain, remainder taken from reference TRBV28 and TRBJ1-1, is DVKVTQSSRYLVKRTGEKVFLECVQDMDHENMFWYRQDPGLGLRLIYFSYDVKMKEKGDIPEGYSVSREKKERFSLILESASTNQTSMYLCASSRTGVNTEAFFGQGTRLTVV.

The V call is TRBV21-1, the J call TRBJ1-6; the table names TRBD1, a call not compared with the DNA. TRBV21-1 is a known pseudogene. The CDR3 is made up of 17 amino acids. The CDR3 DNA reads TGTGCCAGCAGCAAAGAGAGGAGACAGCCTGATAGTTCACCCCTCCACTTT. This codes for CASSKERRQPDSSPLHF.

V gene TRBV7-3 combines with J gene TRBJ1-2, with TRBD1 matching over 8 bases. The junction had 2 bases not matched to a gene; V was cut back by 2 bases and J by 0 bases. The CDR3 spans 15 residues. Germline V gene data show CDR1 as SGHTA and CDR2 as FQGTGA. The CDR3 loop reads CASSLGRGPNYGYTF. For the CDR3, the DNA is TGTGCCAGCAGCTTAGGCAGGGGGCCTAACTATGGCTACACCTTC.

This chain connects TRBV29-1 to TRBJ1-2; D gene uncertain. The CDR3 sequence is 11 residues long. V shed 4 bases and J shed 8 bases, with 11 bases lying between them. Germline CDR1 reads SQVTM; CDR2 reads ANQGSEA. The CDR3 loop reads CSVVEGRGYTF. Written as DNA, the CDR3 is TGCAGCGTTGTTGAGGGTCGGGGCTACACCTTC.

The CDR3, as DNA: TGTGCCAGCAGCTTTGAGACTAGCTCCTACAATGAGCAGTTCTTC. It encodes CASSFETSSYNEQFF. The chain has TRBV7-2 and TRBJ2-1; tentative D call: TRBD2 (6 bases). With 3 bases removed from V and 0 bases from J, the gap between germline ends came to 9 bases. Germline CDR1 and CDR2: SGHTA and FQGNSA. This CDR3 comprises 15 residues. Using reference TRBV7-2 and TRBJ2-1 for the parts outside the CDR3, the full variable domain is GAGVSQSPSNKVTEKGKDVELRCDPISGHTALYWYRQSLGQGLEFLIYFQGNSAPDKSGLPSDRFSAERTGGSVSTLTIQRTQQEDSAVYLCASSFETSSYNEQFFGPGTRLTVL.

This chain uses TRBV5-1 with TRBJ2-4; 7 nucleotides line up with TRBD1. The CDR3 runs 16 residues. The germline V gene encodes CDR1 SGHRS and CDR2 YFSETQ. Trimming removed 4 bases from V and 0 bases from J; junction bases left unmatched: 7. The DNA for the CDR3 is TGCGCCAGCAGCACGGGACAGTCCTTAGCCAAAAACATTCAGTACTTC. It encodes CASSTGQSLAKNIQYF.

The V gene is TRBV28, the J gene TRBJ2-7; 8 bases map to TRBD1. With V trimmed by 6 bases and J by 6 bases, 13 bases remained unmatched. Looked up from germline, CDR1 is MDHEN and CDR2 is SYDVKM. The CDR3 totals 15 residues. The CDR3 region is CASSDAGGARFEQYF. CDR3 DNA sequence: TGTGCCAGCAGCGATGCAGGGGGCGCCCGATTCGAGCAGTACTTC.

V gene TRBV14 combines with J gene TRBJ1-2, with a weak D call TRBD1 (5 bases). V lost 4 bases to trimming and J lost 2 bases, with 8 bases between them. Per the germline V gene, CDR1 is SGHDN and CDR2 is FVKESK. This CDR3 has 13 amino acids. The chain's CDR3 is CASSPGGNYGYTF. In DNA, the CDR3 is TGTGCCAGCAGCCCTGGGGGGAACTATGGCTACACCTTC.

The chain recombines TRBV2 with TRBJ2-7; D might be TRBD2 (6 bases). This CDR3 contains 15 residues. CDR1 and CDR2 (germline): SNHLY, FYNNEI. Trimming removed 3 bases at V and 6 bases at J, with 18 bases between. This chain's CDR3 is CASSDEGGRYGEQYF. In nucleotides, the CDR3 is TGTGCCAGCAGTGACGAGGGAGGTAGGTACGGCGAGCAGTACTTC.

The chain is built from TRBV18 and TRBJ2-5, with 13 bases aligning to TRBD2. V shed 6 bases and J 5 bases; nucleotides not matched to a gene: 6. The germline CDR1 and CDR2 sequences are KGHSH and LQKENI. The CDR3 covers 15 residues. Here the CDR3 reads CASSRTSGSEETQYF. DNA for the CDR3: TGTGCCAGCTCTCGGACTAGCGGGAGTGAGGAGACCCAGTACTTC.

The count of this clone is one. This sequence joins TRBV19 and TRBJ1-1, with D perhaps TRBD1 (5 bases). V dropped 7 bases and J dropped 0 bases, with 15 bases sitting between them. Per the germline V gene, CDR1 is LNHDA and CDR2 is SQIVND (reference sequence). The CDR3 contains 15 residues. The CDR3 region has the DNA TGTGCCAGTACCAGAGGCGGGACGGTGAACACTGAAGCTTTCTTT. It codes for CASTRGGTVNTEAFF.

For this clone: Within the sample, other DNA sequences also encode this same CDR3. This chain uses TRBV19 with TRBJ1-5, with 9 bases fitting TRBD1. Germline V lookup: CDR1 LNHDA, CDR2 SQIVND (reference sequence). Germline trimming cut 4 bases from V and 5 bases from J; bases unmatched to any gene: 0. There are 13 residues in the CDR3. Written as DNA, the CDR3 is TGTGCCAGTAGTAGGGACAGGGATCAGCCCCAGCATTTT. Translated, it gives CASSRDRDQPQHF.

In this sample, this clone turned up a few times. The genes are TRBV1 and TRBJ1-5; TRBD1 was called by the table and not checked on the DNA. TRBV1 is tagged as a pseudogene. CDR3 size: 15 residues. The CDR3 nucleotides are TGCACCAGCAGCCCCGCAGGGTCGAGCAATCAGCCCCAGCATTTT. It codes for CTSSPAGSSNQPQHF.

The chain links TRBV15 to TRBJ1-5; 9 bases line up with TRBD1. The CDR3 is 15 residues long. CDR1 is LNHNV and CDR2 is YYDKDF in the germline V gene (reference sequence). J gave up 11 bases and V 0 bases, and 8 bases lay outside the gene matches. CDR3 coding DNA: TGTGCCACCAGCAGAGACACCGGACAGGGGTGGTCCCAGCATTTT. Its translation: CATSRDTGQGWSQHF.

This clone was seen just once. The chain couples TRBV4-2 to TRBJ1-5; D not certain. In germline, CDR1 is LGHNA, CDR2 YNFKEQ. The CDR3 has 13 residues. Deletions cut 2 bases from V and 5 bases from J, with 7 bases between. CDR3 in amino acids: CASSQKSDQPQHF. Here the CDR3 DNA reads TGTGCCAGCAGCCAAAAATCCGATCAGCCCCAGCATTTT.

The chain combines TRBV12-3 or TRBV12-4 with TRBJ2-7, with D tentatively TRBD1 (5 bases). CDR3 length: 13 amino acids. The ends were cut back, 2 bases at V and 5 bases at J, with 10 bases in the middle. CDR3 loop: CASSLQGSNEQYF. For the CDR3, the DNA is TGTGCCAGCAGTTTACAGGGTAGTAACGAGCAGTACTTC.

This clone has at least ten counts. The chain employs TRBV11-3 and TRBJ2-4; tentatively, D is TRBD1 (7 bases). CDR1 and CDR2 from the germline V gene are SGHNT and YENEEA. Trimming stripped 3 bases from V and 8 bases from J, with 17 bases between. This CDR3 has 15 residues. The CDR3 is CASSFETGSGDIQYF. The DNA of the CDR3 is TGTGCCAGCAGCTTCGAGACAGGGTCGGGGGACATTCAGTACTTC.

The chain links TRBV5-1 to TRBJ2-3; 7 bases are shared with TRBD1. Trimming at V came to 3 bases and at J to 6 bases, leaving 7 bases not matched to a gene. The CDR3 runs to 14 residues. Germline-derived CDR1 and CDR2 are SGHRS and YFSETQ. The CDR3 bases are TGCGCCAGCAGCTGGGGGACAGAGAGCGATACGCAGTATTTT. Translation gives CASSWGTESDTQYF.

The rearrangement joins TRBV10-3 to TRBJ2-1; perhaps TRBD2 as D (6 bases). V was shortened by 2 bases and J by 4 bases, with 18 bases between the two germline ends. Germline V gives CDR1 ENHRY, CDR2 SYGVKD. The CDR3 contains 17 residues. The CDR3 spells CAISEIKGLLSYNEQFF. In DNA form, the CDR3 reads TGTGCCATCAGTGAGATCAAGGGACTCCTATCATACAATGAGCAGTTCTTC.

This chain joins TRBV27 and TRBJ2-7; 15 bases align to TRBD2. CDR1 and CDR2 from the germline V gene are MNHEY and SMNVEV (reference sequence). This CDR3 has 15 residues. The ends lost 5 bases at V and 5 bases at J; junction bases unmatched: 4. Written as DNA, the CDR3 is TGTGCCAGCAGTGCCGGGACTAGCGGGAGGAACGAGCAGTACTTC. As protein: CASSAGTSGRNEQYF.

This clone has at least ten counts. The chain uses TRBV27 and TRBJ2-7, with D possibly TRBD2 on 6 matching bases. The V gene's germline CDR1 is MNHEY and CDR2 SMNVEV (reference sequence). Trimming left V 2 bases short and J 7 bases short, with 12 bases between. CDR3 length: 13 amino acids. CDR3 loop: CASSLVSGREQYF. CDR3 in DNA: TGTGCCAGCAGTTTAGTGAGCGGGCGAGAGCAGTACTTC.

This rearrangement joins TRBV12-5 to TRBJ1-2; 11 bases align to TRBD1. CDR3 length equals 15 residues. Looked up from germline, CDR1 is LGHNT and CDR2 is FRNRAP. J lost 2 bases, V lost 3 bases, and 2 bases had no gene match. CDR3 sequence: CASGLGQGANYGYTF. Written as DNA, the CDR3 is TGTGCTAGTGGTTTAGGACAGGGGGCAAACTATGGCTACACCTTC.

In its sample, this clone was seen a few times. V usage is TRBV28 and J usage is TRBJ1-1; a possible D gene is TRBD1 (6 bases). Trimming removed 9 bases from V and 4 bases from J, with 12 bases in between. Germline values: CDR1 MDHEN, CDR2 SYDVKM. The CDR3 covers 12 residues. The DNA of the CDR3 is TGTGCCAGTTACAGGGCCTCCACTGAAGCTTTCTTT. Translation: CASYRASTEAFF.

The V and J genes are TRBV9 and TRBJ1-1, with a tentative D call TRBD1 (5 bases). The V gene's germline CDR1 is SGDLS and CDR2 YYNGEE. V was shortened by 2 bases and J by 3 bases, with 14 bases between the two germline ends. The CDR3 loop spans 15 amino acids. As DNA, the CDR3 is TGTGCCAGCAGCGTGCAGGGCCGGGCAGACACTGAAGCTTTCTTT. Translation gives CASSVQGRADTEAFF.

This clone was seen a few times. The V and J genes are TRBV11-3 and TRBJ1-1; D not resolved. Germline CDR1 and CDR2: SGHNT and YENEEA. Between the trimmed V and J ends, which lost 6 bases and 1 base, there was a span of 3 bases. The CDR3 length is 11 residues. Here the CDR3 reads CASRRNTEAFF. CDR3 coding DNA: TGTGCCAGCAGGCGGAACACTGAAGCTTTCTTT.

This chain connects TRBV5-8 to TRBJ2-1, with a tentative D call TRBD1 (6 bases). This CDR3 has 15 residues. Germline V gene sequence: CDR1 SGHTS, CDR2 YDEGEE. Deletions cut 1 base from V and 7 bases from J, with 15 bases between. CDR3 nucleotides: TGTGCCAGCAGCTTGTTAATAGGGGGTTGGAATGAGCAGTTCTTC. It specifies CASSLLIGGWNEQFF.

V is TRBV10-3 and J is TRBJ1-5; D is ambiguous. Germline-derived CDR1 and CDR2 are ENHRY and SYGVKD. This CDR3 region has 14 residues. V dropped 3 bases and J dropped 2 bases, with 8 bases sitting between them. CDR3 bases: TGTGCCATCAGTGATCCGGGTGGCAATCAGCCCCAGCATTTT. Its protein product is CAISDPGGNQPQHF.